Given below is one T cell receptor beta chain in context. Its antigen has not been determined. The input lacks base qualities; no much larger clone sits a single base away. The CDR3 has 14 amino acids, counting the end cysteine and phenylalanine. Just CDR3 DNA is preserved here, 42 bases in frame from base 1. Via the germline V gene (reference sequence), CDR1 is LNHNV and CDR2 YYDKDF. V is clipped by 1 base and J by 2 bases, and the sequence between their germline boundaries is 8 bases long. The data stem from a study of T cell repertoires in cytomegalovirus infection (dated by TCRdb to between 2018 and 2021). About the study as a whole: Because public TCR beta signatures pointed to carriage of CMV infection together with the matching HLA type, the HLA type of each donor mattered for the analysis.

The instrument was an Illumina HiSeq 1500. Using fastp trimming at Q25 and MiXCR clonotype assembly, TCRdb reanalyzed the public sequencing data and kept in-frame beta chains. CDR3 protein duplicates are merged, each entry listing the most common genes and DNA. For this sample the table gives about 160,000 distinct CDR3 sequences, of which 15% to 20% were detected only once. Around 19% of the sample is taken by the ten largest. The research as a whole found: The ex vivo response was dominated by HLA-C-restricted CMV-specific TCR beta clonotypes, which also provided the single most frequent clonotype in two of eight donors. In both this cohort and an independent roughly 330-donor cohort, the cumulative frequency of public TCR beta family members distinguished carriers of CMV infection plus the relevant HLA type.

This chain joins TRBV15 to TRBJ1-1; a weak D assignment points to TRBD1 (6 bases agree). This TCR came from a human donor in good health (CMV status not recorded). Some clones in this sample may be carry-over from other donors' samples. Sequencing used CD8+ T cells from PBMCs. The DNA is TGTGCCACCAGCAGAGGACAGGATAACACTGAAGCTTTCTTT. This is translated as CATSRGQDNTEAFF.